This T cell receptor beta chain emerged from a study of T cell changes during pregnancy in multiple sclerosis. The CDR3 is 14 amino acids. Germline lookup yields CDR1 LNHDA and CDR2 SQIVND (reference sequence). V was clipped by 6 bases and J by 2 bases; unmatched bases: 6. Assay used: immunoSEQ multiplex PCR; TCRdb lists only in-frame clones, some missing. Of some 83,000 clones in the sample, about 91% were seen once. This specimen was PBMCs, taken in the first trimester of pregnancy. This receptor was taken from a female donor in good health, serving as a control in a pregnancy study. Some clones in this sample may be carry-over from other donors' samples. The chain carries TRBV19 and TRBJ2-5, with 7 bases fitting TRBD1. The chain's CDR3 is CASRRGTAQETQYF. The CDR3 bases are TGTGCCAGTAGAAGAGGGACAGCACAAGAGACCCAGTACTTC.